Included here is one TCR beta chain sequence, with context. Its antigen remains unidentified. A second 7 to 11 cycle PCR used barcoded and J-beta primers. Tags on each cDNA molecule came from a template-switch adaptor with 12 random nucleotides. MiXCR, applied by TCRdb to the 5' RACE reads, yields one record per CDR3 protein. The table records roughly 560,000 distinct CDR3 sequences, nearly 25% of them present only once. The CDR3 contains 16 residues. Germline CDR1 DFQATT, CDR2 SNEGSKA (reference sequence). V dropped 0 bases and J dropped 4; count of bases not matched to a gene: 9. This sample was included in a study of blood T cells in healthy people across ages. Study results and limitations: Donor CMV status, an unknown factor, possibly confounded changes in expanded clonotypes.

The sample was also reused in another study, on T cells of mothers and their children.

This receptor was identified in a boy younger than 18 in good health. Sequenced material: blood. The chain joins TRBV20-1 to TRBJ2-1, with 7 nucleotides matching TRBD2. The CDR3 here is CSARDLRLAVYNEQFF. CDR3 DNA: TGCAGTGCTAGAGATCTCAGGCTAGCGGTATACAATGAGCAGTTCTTC.